A selection of T cell receptor beta chains follows, all from one sample in a study of CD8 T cells in Susac syndrome. TCRdb used MiXCR to reprocess the immunoSEQ multiplex PCR reads, holding one entry per CDR3 protein. The data show about 160,000 distinct CDR3 sequences, with just under 95% seen just once and 0.13% held by the top ten. Sequencing input: CD4+ T cells from PBMCs. The receptors here all came from a human donor in good health. The CDR3 runs from the conserved cysteine through the conserved F or W. D genes are given only for firm matches. Only part of the rows carry a size: once, few, many, or a class if the clone is expanded.

cdr3_aa cdr3_nt d_call v_call clone_size j_call
CASSLGGPPDTQYF TGTGCCAGCAGCCTGGGGGGGCCACCCGATACGCAGTATTTT - TRBV7-9 - TRBJ2-3
CSARVGLATDTQYF TGCAGTGCTAGAGTCGGACTAGCCACAGATACGCAGTATTTT TRBD2 TRBV20-1 - TRBJ2-3
CASSKAQGGHADTQYF TGTGCCAGCAGCAAAGCCCAGGGTGGGCACGCAGATACGCAGTATTTT - TRBV21-1 - TRBJ2-3
CASSPPGGGGNEQFF TGTGCCAGCAGCCCCCCCGGTGGCGGGGGCAATGAGCAGTTCTTC TRBD2 TRBV9 - TRBJ2-1
CASSPRLAGGNTGELFF TGTGCCAGCAGTCCTCGACTAGCGGGGGGAAACACCGGGGAGCTGTTTTTT TRBD2 TRBV11-2 - TRBJ2-2
CAISEPGLAETQYF TGTGCCATCAGTGAACCAGGACTAGCGGAGACCCAGTACTTC TRBD2 TRBV10-3 - TRBJ2-5
CASSVGGRGGNTIYF TGTGCCAGCAGCGTCGGTGGGCGCGGGGGAAACACCATATATTTT - TRBV9 - TRBJ1-3
CAISESPGQYEKLFF TGTGCCATCAGTGAGTCGCCGGGACAGTATGAAAAACTGTTTTTT TRBD1 TRBV10-3 once TRBJ1-4
CSARQGEDEKLFF TGCAGTGCTCGACAAGGGGAGGATGAAAAACTGTTTTTT - TRBV20-1 - TRBJ1-4
CASSPPTGSTDTQYF TGCGCCAGCAGCCCTCCGACAGGAAGCACAGATACGCAGTATTTT - TRBV5-1 - TRBJ2-3
CASSRTGHNEQFF TGCGCCAGCAGCAGGACAGGTCACAATGAGCAGTTCTTC TRBD1 TRBV5-1 - TRBJ2-1
CSATLGDYGYTF TGCAGTGCTACCCTTGGGGACTATGGCTACACCTTC - TRBV20-1 - TRBJ1-2
CSAPRVAGDNEQFF TGCAGTGCACCCCGAGTAGCGGGGGACAATGAGCAGTTCTTC TRBD2 TRBV20-1 - TRBJ2-1
CASSPLASTDTQYF TGTGCCAGCTCACCACTAGCTAGCACAGATACGCAGTATTTT - TRBV18 - TRBJ2-3
CASSLVGREGGYTF TGTGCCAGCAGCTTAGTTGGCAGGGAGGGAGGCTACACCTTC - TRBV7-8 - TRBJ1-2
CASSSLAGGLDIQYF TGTGCCAGCAGCTCACTAGCGGGGGGGTTGGACATTCAGTACTTC TRBD2 TRBV7-3 - TRBJ2-4
CASSQDRTSLNEQFF TGTGCCAGCAGCCAAGATAGGACTAGTCTCAATGAGCAGTTCTTC TRBD2 TRBV4-2 - TRBJ2-1
CASSFAPGETQYF TGCGCCAGCAGCTTTGCGCCGGGGGAGACCCAGTACTTC - TRBV5-1 - TRBJ2-5
CASSLLPTGELFF TGCGCCAGCAGCCTACTACCCACCGGGGAGCTGTTTTTT - TRBV5-1 - TRBJ2-2
CASSIDSGSEAFF TGTGCCAGTAGTATCGACTCAGGGTCTGAAGCTTTCTTT - TRBV19 - TRBJ1-1
CASSGDGTSYYGYTF TGTGCCAGCAGCGGGGACGGGACCTCCTACTATGGCTACACCTTC - TRBV2 - TRBJ1-2
CASSHSGGGGYTF TGTGCCAGCAGCCATTCAGGGGGGGGTGGCTACACCTTC TRBD1 TRBV3-1 - TRBJ1-2
CASSPRTGRRDGYTF TGTGCCAGCTCACCCCGTACCGGGCGCCGGGATGGCTACACCTTC - TRBV18 - TRBJ1-2
CASSAGGVTDTQYF TGTGCCAGCAGCGCGGGGGGAGTCACAGATACGCAGTATTTT TRBD2 TRBV7-2 - TRBJ2-3
CASNAVGTDTQYF TGTGCCAGCAACGCCGTTGGAACAGATACGCAGTATTTT - TRBV12-3/TRBV12-4 - TRBJ2-3
CASSERTLGGTQYF TGTGCCAGCAGTGAAAGGACCCTTGGGGGGACCCAGTACTTC - TRBV25-1 once TRBJ2-5
CASSESRQGQEKLFF TGTGCCAGCAGTGAATCCCGACAGGGACAGGAAAAACTGTTTTTT TRBD1 TRBV25-1 - TRBJ1-4